This entry features one T cell receptor beta chain sequence. This sample is drawn from a study of T cell clusters in autoimmune cytopenias. One tube held mixed TRB-A and TRB-B primer pools for touch-down PCR. TCRdb reprocessed the multiplex PCR reads, keeping one entry per CDR3 protein, no DNA. The sample table includes 7,000 to 9,000 distinct CDR3 sequences. TRB was amplified from approximately 230 ng of peripheral blood genomic DNA per sample. This CDR3 comprises 15 residues. Germline V gene sequence: CDR1 MNHNS, CDR2 SASEGT. The clonotype was recovered from a human donor with an autoimmune cytopenia or autoimmune hepatitis (not recorded which). The V gene is TRBV6-1, the J gene TRBJ1-1; TCRdb designates TRBD1, a call that cannot be tested without DNA. The material sequenced was peripheral blood. The CDR3 is CASSEAVQVGTEAFF.